This T cell receptor (beta chain) was captured by sequencing in a study of CD8 T cells in Susac syndrome. Study context: At blood draw, Susac syndrome patients were therapy-naive, on corticosteroids, or on intravenous immunoglobulin alone.

Reverse transcription of 0.5 to 1 ug RNA was performed with random hexamers. TCRdb processed the immunoSEQ multiplex PCR reads anew with MiXCR; each CDR3 protein has one entry. The sample has 150,000 or so distinct CDR3 sequences; around 95% are singletons. Germline V gives CDR1 MGHDK, CDR2 SYGVNS. The CDR3 runs to 15 residues. Trimming removed 1 base from V and 2 bases from J; junction bases left unmatched: 2. J is TRBJ2-1 and V is TRBV25-1; 7 bases agree with TRBD2. The sample was CD4+ T cells from PBMCs. The TCR was taken from a human donor with Susac syndrome. The CDR3 nucleotides read TGTGCCAGCAGTGAATCGGGGGGTGCCTACAATGAGCAGTTCTTC. Its translation is CASSESGGAYNEQFF.